The clone carrying this TCR beta chain was picked up a small number of times. Its antigen is unidentified. This sample was included in a study of T-cell memory formation after mild COVID-19. Study outcomes and limitations: Largely, contracting CD4+ clones fell within CM and EM, and contracting CD8+ clones within EMRA. Memory sampled before infection contained some responding clones, suggesting cross-reactive memory joined.

TCRdb recomputed calls from the 5' RACE reads with MiXCR, one row per CDR3 protein. Counted here are 300,000 to 400,000 distinct CDR3 sequences, about 15% occurring once; the ten biggest clones make up 20% to 25%. The receptor's source is a man aged 18-30 years who had mild COVID-19 (a few samples of this study predate the infection). Cell type and time point are not known. What was sequenced was PBMCs or a T cell subset sorted from them (not recorded which).

The chain's CDR3 is CASSISSSGFLNTEAFF. CDR3 coding DNA: TGTGCCAGTAGTATTTCTTCGTCAGGGTTTCTAAACACTGAAGCTTTCTTT. This sequence joins TRBV19 and TRBJ1-1; D is perhaps TRBD1 (5 bases). The germline V gene encodes CDR1 LNHDA and CDR2 SQIVND (reference sequence). V was clipped by 3 bases and J by 2 bases, with 19 bases between them. The CDR3 covers 17 residues.